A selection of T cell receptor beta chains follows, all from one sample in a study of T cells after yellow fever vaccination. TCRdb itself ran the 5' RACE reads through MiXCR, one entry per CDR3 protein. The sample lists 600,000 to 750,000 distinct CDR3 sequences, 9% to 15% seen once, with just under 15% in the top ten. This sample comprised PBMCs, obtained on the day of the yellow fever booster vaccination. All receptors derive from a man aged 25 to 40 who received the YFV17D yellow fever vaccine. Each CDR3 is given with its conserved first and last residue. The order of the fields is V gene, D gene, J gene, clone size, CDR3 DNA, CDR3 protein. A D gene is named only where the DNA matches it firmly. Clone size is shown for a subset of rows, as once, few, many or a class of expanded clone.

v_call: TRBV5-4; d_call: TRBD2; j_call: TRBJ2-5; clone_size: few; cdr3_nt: TGTGCCAGCAGCTCCAAACTAGCGGGAGAAGAGACCCAGTACTTC; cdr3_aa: CASSSKLAGEETQYF
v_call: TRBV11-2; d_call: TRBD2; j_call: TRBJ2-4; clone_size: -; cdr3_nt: TGTGCCAGCAGCTTAGGAGCGGGGATAGCCAAAAACATTCAGTACTTC; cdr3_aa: CASSLGAGIAKNIQYF
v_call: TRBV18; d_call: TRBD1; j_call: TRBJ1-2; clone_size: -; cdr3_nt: TGTGCCAGCTCAACAGGGGATAACTATGGCTACACCTTC; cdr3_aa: CASSTGDNYGYTF
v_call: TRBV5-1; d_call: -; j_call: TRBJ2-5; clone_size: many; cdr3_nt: TGCGCCAGCAGCTTGGCCGGGTACCAAGAGACCCAGTACTTC; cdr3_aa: CASSLAGYQETQYF
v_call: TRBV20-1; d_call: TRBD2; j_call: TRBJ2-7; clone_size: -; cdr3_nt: TGCAGTGGTCGGACTAGCGGGAAACTAGCCTACGAGCAGTACTTC; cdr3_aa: CSGRTSGKLAYEQYF
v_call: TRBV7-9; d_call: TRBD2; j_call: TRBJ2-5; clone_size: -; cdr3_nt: TGTTCCAGCAGCTTAGTGGTGGGACTAGAGATGAAGACCCAGTACTTC; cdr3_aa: CSSSLVVGLEMKTQYF
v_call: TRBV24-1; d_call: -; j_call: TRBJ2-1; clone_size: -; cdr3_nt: TGTGCCACCAGCCCAGGCTACAATGAGCAGTTCTTC; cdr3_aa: CATSPGYNEQFF
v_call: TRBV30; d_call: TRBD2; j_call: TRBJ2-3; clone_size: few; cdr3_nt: TGTGCCTTGGACCAAGGTGGGCGGGAGGTGTATTTT; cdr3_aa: CALDQGGREVYF
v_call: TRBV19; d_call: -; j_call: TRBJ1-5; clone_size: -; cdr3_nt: TGTGCCAGTAGTCGGGGCCCCGCAGGCGGTCAGCCCCAGCATTTT; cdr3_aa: CASSRGPAGGQPQHF
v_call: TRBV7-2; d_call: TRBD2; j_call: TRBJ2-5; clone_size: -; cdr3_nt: TGTGCCAGCAGCTTAGACCCGCGGGGGTTTGAGACCCAGTACTTC; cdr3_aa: CASSLDPRGFETQYF
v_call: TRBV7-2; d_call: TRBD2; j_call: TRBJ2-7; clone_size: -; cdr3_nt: TGTGCCAGCAACCCGGGACTAGCGGGATCCTACGAGCAGTACTTC; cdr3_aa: CASNPGLAGSYEQYF
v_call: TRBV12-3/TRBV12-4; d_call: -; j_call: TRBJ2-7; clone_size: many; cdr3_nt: TGTGCCAGCAGTCTCGGACCTGTTTCTGCGCAGTACTTC; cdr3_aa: CASSLGPVSAQYF
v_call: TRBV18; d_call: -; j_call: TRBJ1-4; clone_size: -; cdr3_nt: TGTGCCAGCTCACCACACGCAGGGGAAAAACTGTTTTTT; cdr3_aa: CASSPHAGEKLFF
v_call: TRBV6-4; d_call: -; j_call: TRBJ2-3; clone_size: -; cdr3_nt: TGTGCCAGCAGTGGAGGGACCACGGGAGATACGCAGTATTTT; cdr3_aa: CASSGGTTGDTQYF
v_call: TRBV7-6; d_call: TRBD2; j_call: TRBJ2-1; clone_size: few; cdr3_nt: TGTGCCAGCAGCTTAGTTCCCCCCGCTAGCGGGAGCAATGAGCAGTTCTTC; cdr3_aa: CASSLVPPASGSNEQFF
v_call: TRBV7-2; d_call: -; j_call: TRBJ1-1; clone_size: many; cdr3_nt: TGTGCCAGCAGCTTAGTTGGGGGGAACACTGAAGCTTTCTTT; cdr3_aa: CASSLVGGNTEAFF
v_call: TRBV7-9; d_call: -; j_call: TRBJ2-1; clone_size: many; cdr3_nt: TGTGCCAGCAGCCCCCGGGAGCTTGTAGTAGCTGAGCAGTTCTTC; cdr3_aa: CASSPRELVVAEQFF
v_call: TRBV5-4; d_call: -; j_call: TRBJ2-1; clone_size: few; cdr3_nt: TGTGCCAGCAGCCGTCCTGGTTCCTACAATGAGCAGTTCTTC; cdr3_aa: CASSRPGSYNEQFF
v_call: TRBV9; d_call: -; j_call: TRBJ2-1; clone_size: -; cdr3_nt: TGTGCCAGCAGCGTAGCGAGCAATGAGCAGTTCTTC; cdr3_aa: CASSVASNEQFF
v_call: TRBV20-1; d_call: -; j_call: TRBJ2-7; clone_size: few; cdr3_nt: TGCAGTGCTAGAGATCCTCGGGGGATTGCCTACGAGCAGTACTTC; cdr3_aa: CSARDPRGIAYEQYF
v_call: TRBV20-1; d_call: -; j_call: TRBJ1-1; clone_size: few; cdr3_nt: TGCAGTGGGGATAAGAACACTGAAGCTTTCTTT; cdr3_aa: CSGDKNTEAFF
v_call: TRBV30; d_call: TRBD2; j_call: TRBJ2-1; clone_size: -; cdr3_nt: TGTGCCTGGAGTATACCGGGACTAGCGACATACAATGAGCAGTTCTTC; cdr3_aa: CAWSIPGLATYNEQFF
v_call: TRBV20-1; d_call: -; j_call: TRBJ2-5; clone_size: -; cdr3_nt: TGCAGTGCTAGAAAGGACCGGGACAACCAAGAGACCCAGTACTTC; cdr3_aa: CSARKDRDNQETQYF
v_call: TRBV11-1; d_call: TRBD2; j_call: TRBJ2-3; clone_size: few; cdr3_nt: TGTGCCAGCAGCTTAGCCGGGACTAGCGCCACTTCTGCCACAGATACGCAGTATTTT; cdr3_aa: CASSLAGTSATSATDTQYF
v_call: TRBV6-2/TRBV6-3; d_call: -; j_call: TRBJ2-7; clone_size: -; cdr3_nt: TGTGCCAGCAGTAGTCGGGACTCCACTTTCTACGAGCAGTACTTC; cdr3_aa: CASSSRDSTFYEQYF
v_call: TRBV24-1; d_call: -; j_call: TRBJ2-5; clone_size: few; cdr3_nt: TGTGCCACCAGTGATTTTAGGACGGAAAGAAAAGAGACCCAGTACTTC; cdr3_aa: CATSDFRTERKETQYF
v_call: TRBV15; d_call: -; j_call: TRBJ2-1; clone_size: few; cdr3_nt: TGTGCCACCAGCAGAGCACAGGGAATCAATGAGCAGTTCTTC; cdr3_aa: CATSRAQGINEQFF
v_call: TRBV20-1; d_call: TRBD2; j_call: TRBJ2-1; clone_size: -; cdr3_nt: TGCAGTGCTAAGACCGGGACTAGCGGGAGGCCAAAATCCTACAATGAGCAGTTCTTC; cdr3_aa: CSAKTGTSGRPKSYNEQFF
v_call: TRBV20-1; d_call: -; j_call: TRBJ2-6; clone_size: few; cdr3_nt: TGCAGTGCTAGAGAGGGGACTGGGGCCAACGTCCTGACTTTC; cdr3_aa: CSAREGTGANVLTF
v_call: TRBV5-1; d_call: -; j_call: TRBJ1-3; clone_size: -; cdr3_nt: TGCGCCAGCAGCTTGGATGGGGTACCTGGAAACACCATATATTTT; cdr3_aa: CASSLDGVPGNTIYF
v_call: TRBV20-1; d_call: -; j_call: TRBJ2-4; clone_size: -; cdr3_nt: TGCAGTGCTCCCGCGTACAAAAACATTCAGTACTTC; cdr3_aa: CSAPAYKNIQYF
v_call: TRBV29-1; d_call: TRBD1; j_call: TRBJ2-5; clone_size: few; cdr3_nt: TGCAGCGTTGAAAACAGGGGAGAGACCCAGTACTTC; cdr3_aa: CSVENRGETQYF
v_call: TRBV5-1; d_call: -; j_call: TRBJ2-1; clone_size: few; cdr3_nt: TGCGCCAGCAGCTTGGGGAGGGTCGATCGACAAAATGAGCAGTTCTTC; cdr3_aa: CASSLGRVDRQNEQFF
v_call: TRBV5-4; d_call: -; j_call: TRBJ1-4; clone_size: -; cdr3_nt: TGTGCCAGCAGCTTGGCGGGGGGCCTTAATGAAAAACTGTTTTTT; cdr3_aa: CASSLAGGLNEKLFF
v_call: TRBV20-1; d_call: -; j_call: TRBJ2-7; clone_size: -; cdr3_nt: TGCAGTGCTAGTCTAGATAACTACGAGCAGTACTTC; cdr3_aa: CSASLDNYEQYF
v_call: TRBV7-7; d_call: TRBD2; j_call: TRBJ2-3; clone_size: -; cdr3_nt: TGTGCTAGCAGCTTGACGGGAGGGTCAGATACGCAGTATTTT; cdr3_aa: CASSLTGGSDTQYF
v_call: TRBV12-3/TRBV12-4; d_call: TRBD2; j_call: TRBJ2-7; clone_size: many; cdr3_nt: TGTGCCAGCAGTTTAGGCGGGAGTTTCGACGAGCAGTACTTC; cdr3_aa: CASSLGGSFDEQYF
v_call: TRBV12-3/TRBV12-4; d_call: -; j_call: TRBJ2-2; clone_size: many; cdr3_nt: TGTGCCAGCAATGAGGCCGGGGAGCTGTTTTTT; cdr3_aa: CASNEAGELFF
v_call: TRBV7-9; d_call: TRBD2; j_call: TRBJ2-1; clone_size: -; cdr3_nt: TGTGCCAGCAGCTTAACTAGCGGGAGTCCGGCGCAGTTCTTC; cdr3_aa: CASSLTSGSPAQFF
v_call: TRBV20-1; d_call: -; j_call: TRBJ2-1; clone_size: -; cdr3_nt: TGCAGTGCTAGGAAATCGGGACTCGCCAACAATGAGCAGTTCTTC; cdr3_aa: CSARKSGLANNEQFF
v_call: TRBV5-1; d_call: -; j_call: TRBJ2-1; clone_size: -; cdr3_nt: TGCGCCAGCAGCTGGGACGGTAGCTCCTACAATGAGCAGTTCTTC; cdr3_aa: CASSWDGSSYNEQFF
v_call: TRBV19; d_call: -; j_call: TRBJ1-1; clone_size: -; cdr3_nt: TGTGCCAGTAGTATAGGCCACCCGGGGGGCGATAGCCCTGAAGCTTTCTTT; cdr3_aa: CASSIGHPGGDSPEAFF
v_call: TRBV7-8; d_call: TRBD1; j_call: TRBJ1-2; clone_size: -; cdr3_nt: TGTGCCAGCAGCTTATTGGGCCGGGACAGGGCTGGCTACACCTTC; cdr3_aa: CASSLLGRDRAGYTF
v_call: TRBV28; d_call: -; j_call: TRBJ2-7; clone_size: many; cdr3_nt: TGTGCCAGCAGTCAACCCCAAGCGGGCCCTACTTACGAGCAGTACTTC; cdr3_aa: CASSQPQAGPTYEQYF
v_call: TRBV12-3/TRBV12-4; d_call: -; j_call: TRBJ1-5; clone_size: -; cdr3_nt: TGTGCCAGCAGTCCAACCGGGCCCCGATTCAATCAGCCCCAGCATTTT; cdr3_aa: CASSPTGPRFNQPQHF